Reported below is one T cell receptor (beta chain). Its target is unknown. Generated by immunoSEQ multiplex PCR, the TCRdb table keeps only in-frame clones and is missing some. The sample yields around 88,000 clones, 89% seen once. The CDR3 is 14 amino acids. Trimming took 0 bases from V and 10 from J; bases not matched to a gene: 3. Germline V lookup: CDR1 GTSNPN, CDR2 SVGIG (reference sequence). This specimen belongs to a study of T cell responses to AZD1222 COVID-19 vaccine. General study points: Repertoire samples came only from after the peak T cell response. Donors were mostly white British, more females; clonal diversity possibly underestimated.

The receptor comes from an adult in good health. The V and J genes are TRBV30 and TRBJ1-6, with 10 bases fitting TRBD1. Here the sequenced sample was peripheral blood, taken on day 0 of MenACWY control vaccination. The CDR3 DNA follows: TGTGCCTGGAGTGTCGGGACAGGGGTGTCACCCCTCCACTTT. Translating gives CAWSVGTGVSPLHF.